These T cell receptor beta chains were read from a single sample in a study of radiotherapy plus CTLA-4 blockade in lung cancer. This table comes from immunoSEQ multiplex PCR, and its TCRdb copy is limited to in-frame clones, with some not included. The sample yields some 73,000 clones, over 65% seen once. The specimen was peripheral blood, collected from a patient treated with radiotherapy plus ipilimumab. The receptors come from a human donor with non-small cell lung cancer whose response to radiotherapy plus ipilimumab could not be evaluated. Each CDR3 is given with its conserved first and last residue. D genes are given only for firm matches. Where a row states a size, it is once, few, many or the class of an expanded clone; other rows omit it.

TRBV6-5	TRBD1	NA	TRBJ2-5	TGTGCCAGCAGTTACTCGACAGGGGTAGAGACCCAGTACTTC	CASSYSTGVETQYF
TRBV4-1	NA	NA	TRBJ2-3	TGCGCCAGCAGCCAAGTCGATTCGGGGACAGATACGCAGTATTTT	CASSQVDSGTDTQYF
TRBV5-4	TRBD1	once	TRBJ2-5	TGTGCCAGCAGCTTTGGACAGGGTCGAGAGACCCAGTACTTC	CASSFGQGRETQYF
TRBV7-9	NA	NA	TRBJ1-2	TGTGCCAGCAGCTTAGATCCCCAGGTTGGTGGCTACACCTTC	CASSLDPQVGGYTF
TRBV9	TRBD2	once	TRBJ2-5	TGTGCCAGCAGCGTAGCTGGGACTAGCGGACAAGAGACCCAGTACTTC	CASSVAGTSGQETQYF
TRBV10-3	TRBD1	NA	TRBJ1-6	TGTGCCATCAGTGGACAGGGAAATAATAATTCACCCCTCCACTTT	CAISGQGNNNSPLHF
TRBV2	NA	NA	TRBJ1-6	TGTGCCAGCAGTGAAGCTCAGGGGTCCTATTCACCCCTCCACTTT	CASSEAQGSYSPLHF
TRBV19	NA	NA	TRBJ1-6	TGTGCCAGTAGTCTGAGAGAGCCCTCGGCCCTCCACTTT	CASSLREPSALHF
TRBV6-6	TRBD1	NA	TRBJ2-7	TGTGCCAGCAGAGAACAGGGGTTCCACGAGCAGTACTTC	CASREQGFHEQYF
TRBV5-1	NA	NA	TRBJ2-5	TGCGCCAGCAGCTTATGGGACTCGGAGACCCAGTACTTC	CASSLWDSETQYF
TRBV7-7	NA	NA	TRBJ2-5	TGTGCCAGCAGCTTAGGACAGTTGAGTGAGACCCAGTACTTC	CASSLGQLSETQYF
TRBV9	TRBD1	few	TRBJ1-3	TGTGCCAGCAGCGTATCCGGGACAGACTCTGGAAACACCATATATTTT	CASSVSGTDSGNTIYF
TRBV5-1	NA	NA	TRBJ2-5	TGCGCCAGCAGCTTCGGTGAAGAGACCCAGTACTTC	CASSFGEETQYF
TRBV28	NA	few	TRBJ1-6	TGTGCCAGCGGTGTAGAGGGTTTATCACCCCTCCACTTT	CASGVEGLSPLHF
TRBV4-1	NA	once	TRBJ1-1	TGCACCAGCAGCCTAGAACAGGCCGCTATGAACACTGAAGCTTTCTTT	CTSSLEQAAMNTEAFF
TRBV5-6	NA	NA	TRBJ1-3	TGTGCCAGCAGCTTGGGGGCTTCTGGAAACACCATATATTTT	CASSLGASGNTIYF
TRBV5-1	TRBD2	NA	TRBJ2-2	TGCGCCAGCAGCTTTCTAGCGGGGTCCGGGGAGCTGTTTTTT	CASSFLAGSGELFF
TRBV6-5	NA	NA	TRBJ2-5	TGTGCCAGCAGTTACTCGAGAGGGAACCAAGAGACCCAGTACTTC	CASSYSRGNQETQYF
TRBV6-1	NA	NA	TRBJ1-1	TGTGCCAGCAGTGATTCCGGGGGTTGGGTCTCGGTGAACACTGAAGCTTTCTTT	CASSDSGGWVSVNTEAFF
TRBV5-1	TRBD1	NA	TRBJ2-3	TGCGCCAGCTCCTTGGGACAGGCGGTCACAGATACGCAGTATTTT	CASSLGQAVTDTQYF
TRBV30	TRBD1	NA	TRBJ2-1	TGTGCCTGGGGGGGACAGAACAATGAGCAGTTCTTC	CAWGGQNNEQFF
TRBV9	NA	NA	TRBJ2-7	TGTGCCAGCAGCGAGGGGGGGGGAGCTCCGGTCGAGCAGTACTTC	CASSEGGGAPVEQYF
TRBV15	TRBD1	NA	TRBJ2-7	TGTGCCACCAGCAGAGAGGCAACAGGGGGAGTATACGAGCAGTACTTC	CATSREATGGVYEQYF
TRBV28	TRBD1	few	TRBJ1-5	TGTGCCAGCAGTTCTCGGACAGGGGGCCTGGGGCCCCAGCATTTT	CASSSRTGGLGPQHF